A single T cell receptor beta chain is shown here with its context. This clonotype was seen just once. The specificity of this receptor is unknown. No base quality information exists; no much larger clone differs at one position. One read gives only weak evidence. The sample comes from a study of patients and donors after allogeneic stem cell transplantation (TCRdb year 2020). From a lookup of the germline V gene, CDR1 and CDR2 are SGHVS and FNYEAQ. A distance of 16 bases separates the germline ends of V and J, which lose 4 bases and 7 bases respectively. The CDR3 spans 15 residues, from the cysteine through the phenylalanine. Left in the record is the CDR3 DNA by itself, 45 bases read in frame from the first base. Library creation used RT-PCR. Data came from a NextSeq 550. TCRdb reprocessed the public reads (quality trimming at Q25 with fastp, clone calling with MiXCR) and kept in-frame beta chains. Every distinct CDR3 protein forms one entry, paired with its most common genes and DNA. Present in this sample are about 200,000 distinct CDR3 sequences, roughly 38% of which were seen just once. The ten largest clonotypes hold roughly 12% of the sample.

Sequencing was carried out using blood, either unsorted or a sorted T cell fraction (not recorded which). The chain uses TRBV7-6 and TRBJ1-4, with TRBD1 as a weak D call on 5 bases. The origin of this receptor is a human donor who was either an allogeneic HSCT recipient or a stem cell or donor lymphocyte infusion donor (not recorded which). It is not recorded whose cells these are; they may come from a transplant donor. In nucleotide form, the sequence is TGTGCCAGCAGCTACGGAGGGGAAAAGGGTGAAAAACTGTTTTTT. The resulting protein is CASSYGGEKGEKLFF. This CDR3, with the reference TRBV7-6 and TRBJ1-4 proteins standing in past its ends, gives the full variable domain GAGVSQSPRYKVTKRGQDVALRCDPISGHVSLYWYRQALGQGPEFLTYFNYEAQQDKSGLPNDRFSAERPEGSISTLTIQRTEQRDSAMYRCASSYGGEKGEKLFFGSGTQLSVL.